Listed below are T cell receptor beta chains from one sample, sequenced in a study of blood T cell repertoires in COVID-19. Sequencing was performed with immunoSEQ multiplex PCR; in TCRdb, only in-frame clones are kept and a portion is missing. The table has more than 300,000 clones, roughly 90% seen once; the top ten hold 6% to 8%. Sequences were obtained from peripheral blood. These receptors were obtained from a woman aged 70-85 years with COVID-19, enrolled during active disease. Each CDR3 is given with its conserved first and last residue. D genes are given only for firm matches. Clone size is not always given. Where it is, it says once, few, many or a class for expanded clones.

>TRBV27|.|.|TRBJ1-1
CASSLLFNTEAFF
TGTGCCAGCAGTTTATTATTCAACACTGAAGCTTTCTTT
>TRBV5-4|.|.|TRBJ1-4
CASSLEGVQNEKLFF
TGTGCCAGCAGCTTGGAAGGGGTCCAAAATGAAAAACTGTTTTTT
>TRBV6-1|.|.|TRBJ2-7
CASGLSPEDEQYF
TGTGCCAGCGGTTTGAGCCCGGAGGACGAGCAGTACTTC
>TRBV6-2/TRBV6-3|.|.|TRBJ1-1
CASSRGEAFF
TGTGCCAGCAGTAGGGGGGAAGCTTTCTTT
>TRBV2|.|.|TRBJ1-1
CASAGEKDTEAFF
TGTGCCAGCGCAGGGGAAAAAGACACTGAAGCTTTCTTT
>TRBV6-5|.|.|TRBJ2-7
CASSLALSGYEQYF
TGTGCCAGCAGTTTAGCTTTGTCCGGGTACGAGCAGTACTTC
>TRBV9|.|TRBD1|TRBJ1-1
CASSVGIGGLGTGSTEAFF
TGTGCCAGCAGCGTAGGAATTGGGGGATTGGGGACAGGGTCCACTGAAGCTTTCTTT
>TRBV5-1|.|.|TRBJ1-5
CASSQDSNNQPQHF
TGCGCCAGCAGCCAGGACAGCAACAATCAGCCCCAGCATTTT
>TRBV11-2|once|TRBD2|TRBJ2-2
CVSVLGTSGTLANTGELFF
TGTGTCAGCGTACTAGGGACTAGCGGAACATTAGCGAACACCGGGGAGCTGTTTTTT
>TRBV24-1|.|TRBD2|TRBJ2-5
CATAVGRDQETQYF
TGTGCCACAGCAGTGGGGAGGGACCAAGAGACCCAGTACTTC
>TRBV12-3/TRBV12-4|once|TRBD1|TRBJ2-5
CASSPGQGRTQYF
TGTGCCAGCAGTCCCGGACAGGGTAGGACCCAGTACTTC
>TRBV7-2|.|TRBD1|TRBJ2-7
CASSQRQGSEQYF
TGTGCCAGCAGCCAGAGACAGGGGTCCGAGCAGTACTTC
>TRBV6-1|.|TRBD1|TRBJ1-1
CASSEEGQPNTEAFF
TGTGCCAGCAGTGAGGAGGGACAGCCGAACACTGAAGCTTTCTTT
>TRBV5-6|.|TRBD1|TRBJ1-1
CASSSQGAEAFF
TGTGCCAGCAGCTCACAGGGGGCTGAAGCTTTCTTT
>TRBV7-2|.|.|TRBJ2-3
CASRTYEGPDTQYF
TGTGCCAGCAGGACGTATGAGGGCCCAGATACGCAGTATTTT
>TRBV18|.|.|TRBJ1-2
CASSREDYGYTF
TGTGCCAGCTCACGTGAGGACTATGGCTACACCTTC
>TRBV3-1/TRBV3-2|.|TRBD1|TRBJ1-1
CASSPTGLLDTEAFF
TGTGCCAGCAGCCCGACAGGGCTTTTGGACACTGAAGCTTTCTTT
>TRBV5-1|.|TRBD1|TRBJ1-5
CASSSTGGFNQPQHF
TGCGCCAGCAGCTCGACAGGGGGTTTTAATCAGCCCCAGCATTTT
>TRBV28|.|TRBD1|TRBJ1-1
CASSTPQGAAFF
TGTGCCAGCAGTACACCCCAGGGGGCTGCTTTCTTT
>TRBV28|.|.|TRBJ2-1
CASSNTRGNNEQFF
TGTGCCAGCAGTAACACCCGGGGAAACAATGAGCAGTTCTTC
>TRBV7-2|.|TRBD1|TRBJ1-2
CASSLGQGRSGYTF
TGTGCCAGCAGCTTAGGACAGGGCCGATCTGGCTACACCTTC
>TRBV7-2|.|.|TRBJ1-1
CASSLVSAAMMNTEAFF
TGTGCCAGCAGCTTAGTGTCGGCAGCGATGATGAACACTGAAGCTTTCTTT
>TRBV28|.|TRBD1|TRBJ1-4
CASSYQTGVLEKLFF
TGTGCCAGCAGTTACCAGACAGGGGTCCTCGAAAAACTGTTTTTT
>TRBV7-6|.|.|TRBJ2-2
CASSLGGGVSGELFF
TGTGCCAGCAGCTTAGGCGGAGGGGTGTCCGGGGAGCTGTTTTTT
>TRBV2|.|.|TRBJ1-1
CASGAGLSFF
TGTGCCAGCGGGGCAGGGCTGTCTTTCTTT
>TRBV6-5|.|TRBD1|TRBJ2-7
CASSYSGTGLYEQYF
TGTGCCAGCAGTTACTCCGGGACAGGACTCTACGAGCAGTACTTC
>TRBV27|.|.|TRBJ1-2
CASSLSENRAYGYTF
TGTGCCAGCAGTTTATCGGAGAACAGGGCCTATGGCTACACCTTC
>TRBV13|.|.|TRBJ2-7
CASSLVGTPYEQYF
TGTGCCAGCAGCTTAGTGGGGACACCCTACGAGCAGTACTTC
>TRBV6-6|.|.|TRBJ1-2
CASSYSGEGTNYGYTF
TGTGCCAGCAGTTACTCTGGGGAGGGAACCAACTATGGCTACACCTTC
>TRBV24-1|few|.|TRBJ2-5
CATSDAGRIGETQYF
TGTGCCACCAGTGATGCGGGACGGATTGGGGAGACCCAGTACTTC
>TRBV7-9|.|TRBD2|TRBJ2-1
CASSSLAGSSGSSYNEQFF
TGTGCCAGCAGCTCTCTAGCGGGCAGCTCCGGGAGCTCCTACAATGAGCAGTTCTTC
>TRBV5-8|.|.|TRBJ1-5
CASSLVQISNQPQHF
TGTGCCAGCAGCTTGGTACAGATTAGCAATCAGCCCCAGCATTTT
>TRBV7-9|.|.|TRBJ2-7
CASSSTGDQFLITYEQYF
TGTGCCAGCAGCTCTACGGGGGACCAGTTTTTAATCACCTACGAGCAGTACTTC
>TRBV5-1|.|.|TRBJ1-2
CASSWTALSPYGYTF
TGCGCCAGCAGTTGGACAGCCCTTTCCCCCTATGGCTACACCTTC
>TRBV6-5|.|.|TRBJ1-5
CATASGRIRNQPQHF
TGTGCCACCGCTTCAGGGCGCATACGCAATCAGCCCCAGCATTTT
>TRBV18|.|.|TRBJ2-5
CASSPGGWETQYF
TGTGCCAGCTCACCAGGGGGCTGGGAGACCCAGTACTTC
>TRBV4-3|.|.|TRBJ1-2
CASSQVEMSYGYTF
TGCGCCAGCAGCCAAGTGGAGATGAGCTATGGCTACACCTTC
>TRBV29-1|.|TRBD1|TRBJ2-3
CSVEGTGASDTQYF
TGCAGCGTTGAAGGGACAGGGGCGTCCGATACGCAGTATTTT
>TRBV19|once|TRBD1|TRBJ1-2
CASSMGQGRGYTF
TGTGCCAGTAGTATGGGACAGGGGAGAGGCTACACCTTC
>TRBV30|.|TRBD1|TRBJ1-4
CAWSVIGTENEKLFF
TGTGCCTGGAGTGTGATCGGGACAGAAAATGAAAAACTGTTTTTT
>TRBV19|.|.|TRBJ1-5
CASSRQNSNQPQHF
TGTGCCAGTAGCCGACAAAATAGCAATCAGCCCCAGCATTTT
>TRBV6-5|.|.|TRBJ1-1
CASSGGYTEAFF
TGTGCCAGCAGCGGAGGGTACACTGAAGCTTTCTTT
>TRBV6-5|.|.|TRBJ1-6
CASSFRQAGNSPLHF
TGTGCCAGCAGTTTCCGGCAGGCTGGGAATTCACCCCTCCACTTT
>TRBV28|.|TRBD2|TRBJ2-7
CASIPLVRGAYEQYF
TGTGCCAGCATCCCCCTGGTGCGGGGGGCATACGAGCAGTACTTC